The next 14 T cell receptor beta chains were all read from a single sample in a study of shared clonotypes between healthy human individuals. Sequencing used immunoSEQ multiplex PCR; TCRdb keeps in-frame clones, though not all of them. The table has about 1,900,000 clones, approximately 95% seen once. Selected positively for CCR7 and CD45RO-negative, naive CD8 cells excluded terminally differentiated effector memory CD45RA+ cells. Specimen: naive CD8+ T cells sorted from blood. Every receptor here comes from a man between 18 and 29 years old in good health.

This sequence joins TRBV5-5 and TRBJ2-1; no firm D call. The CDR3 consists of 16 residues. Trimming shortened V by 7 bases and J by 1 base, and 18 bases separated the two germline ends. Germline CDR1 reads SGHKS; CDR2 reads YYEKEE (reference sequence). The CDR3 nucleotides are TGTGCCAGCGGCCTACTTGGGTCCGATTCCTACAATGAGCAGTTCTTC. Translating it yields CASGLLGSDSYNEQFF.

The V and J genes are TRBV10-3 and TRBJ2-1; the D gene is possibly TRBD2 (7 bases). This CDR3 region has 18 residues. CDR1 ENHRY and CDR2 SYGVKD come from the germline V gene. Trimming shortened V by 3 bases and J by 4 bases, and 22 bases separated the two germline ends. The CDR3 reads CAISEGGDLSSFYNEQFF. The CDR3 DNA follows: TGTGCCATCAGTGAAGGGGGGGATCTTTCCTCTTTTTACAATGAGCAGTTCTTC.

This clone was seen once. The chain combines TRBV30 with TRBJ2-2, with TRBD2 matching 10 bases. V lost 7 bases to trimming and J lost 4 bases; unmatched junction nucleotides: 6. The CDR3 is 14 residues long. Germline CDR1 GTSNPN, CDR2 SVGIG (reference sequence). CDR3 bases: TGTGCCTCCAGCGGGGGGGTTAGCACCGGGGAGCTGTTTTTT. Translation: CASSGGVSTGELFF.

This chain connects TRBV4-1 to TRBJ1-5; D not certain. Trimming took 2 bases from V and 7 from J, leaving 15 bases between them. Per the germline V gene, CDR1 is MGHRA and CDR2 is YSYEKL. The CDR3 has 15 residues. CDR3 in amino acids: CASSQQQHELQPQHF. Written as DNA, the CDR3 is TGCGCCAGCAGCCAACAACAGCATGAATTACAGCCCCAGCATTTT.

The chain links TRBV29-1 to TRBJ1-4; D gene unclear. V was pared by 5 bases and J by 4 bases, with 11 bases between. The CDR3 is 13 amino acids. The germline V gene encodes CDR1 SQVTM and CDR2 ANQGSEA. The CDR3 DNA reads TGCAGCGTTCTCGAGAGGCTTAATGAAAAACTGTTTTTT. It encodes CSVLERLNEKLFF. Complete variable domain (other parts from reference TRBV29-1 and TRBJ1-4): SAVISQKPSRDICQRGTSLTIQCQVDSQVTMMFWYRQQPGQSLTLIATANQGSEATYESGFVIDKFPISRPNLTFSTLTVSNMSPEDSSIYLCSVLERLNEKLFFGSGTQLSVL.

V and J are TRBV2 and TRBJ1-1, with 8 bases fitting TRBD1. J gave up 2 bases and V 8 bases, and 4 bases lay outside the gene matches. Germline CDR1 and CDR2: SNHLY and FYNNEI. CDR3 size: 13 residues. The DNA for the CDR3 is TGTGCCAGCCTTGACAGGGGAAACACTGAAGCTTTCTTT. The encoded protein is CASLDRGNTEAFF.

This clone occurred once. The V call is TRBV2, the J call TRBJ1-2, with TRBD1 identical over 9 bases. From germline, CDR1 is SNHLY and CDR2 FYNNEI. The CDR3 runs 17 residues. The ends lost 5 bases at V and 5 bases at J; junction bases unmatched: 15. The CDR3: CASSSRDREGGLYGYTF. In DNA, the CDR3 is TGTGCCAGCAGTTCCCGGGACAGGGAAGGGGGCCTTTATGGCTACACCTTC.

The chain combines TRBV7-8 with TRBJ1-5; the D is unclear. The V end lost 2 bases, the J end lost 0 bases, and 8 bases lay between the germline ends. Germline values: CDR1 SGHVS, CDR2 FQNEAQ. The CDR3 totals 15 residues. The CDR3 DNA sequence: TGTGCCAGCAGCTTATATGGTGGTAGCAATCAGCCCCAGCATTTT. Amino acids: CASSLYGGSNQPQHF.

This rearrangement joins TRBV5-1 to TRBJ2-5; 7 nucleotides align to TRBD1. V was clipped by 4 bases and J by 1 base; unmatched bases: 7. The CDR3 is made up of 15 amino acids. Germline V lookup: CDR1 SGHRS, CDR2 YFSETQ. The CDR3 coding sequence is TGCGCCAGCAGCGGGGACAGCCTATTCCAAGAGACCCAGTACTTC. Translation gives CASSGDSLFQETQYF.

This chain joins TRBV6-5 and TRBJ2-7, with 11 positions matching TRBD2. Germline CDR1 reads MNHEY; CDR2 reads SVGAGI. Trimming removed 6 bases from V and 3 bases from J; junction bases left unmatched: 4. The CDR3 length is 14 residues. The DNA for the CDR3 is TGTGCCAGCAGGCCCGGGACTAGCGGCTACGAGCAGTACTTC. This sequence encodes CASRPGTSGYEQYF.

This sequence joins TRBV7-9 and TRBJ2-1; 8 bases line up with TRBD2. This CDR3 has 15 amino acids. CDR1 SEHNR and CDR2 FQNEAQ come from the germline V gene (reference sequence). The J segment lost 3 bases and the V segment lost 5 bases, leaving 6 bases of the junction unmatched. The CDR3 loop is CASSETGTSYNEQFF. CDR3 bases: TGTGCCAGCAGCGAAACCGGGACTAGCTACAATGAGCAGTTCTTC.

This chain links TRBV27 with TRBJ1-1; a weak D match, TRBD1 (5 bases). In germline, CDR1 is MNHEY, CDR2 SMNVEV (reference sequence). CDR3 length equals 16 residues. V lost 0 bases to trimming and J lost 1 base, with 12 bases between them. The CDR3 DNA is TGTGCCAGCAGTTTATCGTTAATGGGGGGGAACACTGAAGCTTTCTTT. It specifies CASSLSLMGGNTEAFF.

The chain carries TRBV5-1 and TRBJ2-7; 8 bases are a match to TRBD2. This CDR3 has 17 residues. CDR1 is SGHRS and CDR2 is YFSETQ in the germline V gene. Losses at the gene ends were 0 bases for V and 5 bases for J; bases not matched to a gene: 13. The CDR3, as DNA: TGCGCCAGCAGCTTGGGGCTAGCGGGTTATTCTGACAACGAGCAGTACTTC. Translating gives CASSLGLAGYSDNEQYF.

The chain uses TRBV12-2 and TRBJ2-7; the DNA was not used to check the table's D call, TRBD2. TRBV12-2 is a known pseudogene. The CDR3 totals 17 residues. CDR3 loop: CASRRLSARGGLSEQYF. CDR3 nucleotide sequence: TGTGCAAGTCGCCGCTTGTCGGCCCGCGGGGGGCTGAGCGAGCAGTACTTC.